What follows is one T cell receptor beta chain and its context. The antigen remains unidentified. The junction and the germline gene differ at one end; a read error may be behind it. These data are taken from a study of blood T cells in healthy people across ages. Study outcomes and limitations: Measured against age, TCR beta diversity per million T cells decreased in a roughly linear manner. Changes in expanded clonotypes were possibly confounded, as the CMV status of donors was unknown.

The CDR3 is 15 amino acids. Germline lookup yields CDR1 MNHEY and CDR2 SMNVEV (reference sequence). Individuals who donated were healthy Caucasians from Russia aged roughly 6 to 90. The second PCR ran about 7 to 12 cycles with a sample-barcoded 5' primer and J-beta primers. Every cDNA was tagged by a template-switch adaptor with 12 random nucleotides. Each CDR3 protein gets one entry after TCRdb re-called the 5' RACE reads with MiXCR. The sample consists of over 950,000 distinct CDR3 sequences, 51% of them appearing once. The V gene is TRBV27, the J gene TRBJ2-7; D is possibly TRBD1 or TRBD2 (5 bases each). This clonotype originated in a woman aged 60-70 years in good health. The sequenced sample consisted of blood. The CDR3 DNA reads TGTGCCAGCAGAGGACACTCTACCGCAGACTACGAGCAGTGCTTC. Protein: CASRGHSTADYEQCF.